These 14 T cell receptor beta chains share one sample of origin, sequenced in a study of response to subunit inactivated influenza vaccine. In TCRdb, the RT-PCR reads were re-called with MiXCR into one record per CDR3 protein. Of 500,000 to 600,000 distinct CDR3 sequences in the sample, around 15% were seen once. This sample comprised PBMCs from blood, obtained roughly 12 days after vaccination. These TCRs come from a man aged 45-60 years who received an inactivated influenza vaccine.

Ten or more counts support this clonotype. V and J are TRBV7-9 and TRBJ2-1; D is uncertain. Germline assignment: CDR1 SEHNR and CDR2 FQNEAQ (reference sequence). The CDR3 length is 12 residues. The V end lost 7 bases, the J end lost 8 bases, and 12 bases lay between the germline ends. CDR3 sequence reads: CASTVRLDEQFF. The CDR3 bases are TGTGCCAGCACAGTTCGGTTGGATGAGCAGTTCTTC.

V gene TRBV15 combines with J gene TRBJ2-2; 7 nucleotides line up with TRBD2. CDR3 length: 17 amino acids. Germline V gives CDR1 LNHNV, CDR2 YYDKDF (reference sequence). V gave up 0 bases and J gave up 3 bases; unmatched junction bases: 7. The CDR3 DNA sequence: TGTGCCACCAGCAGAGATCATCGGGGACTATACACCGGGGAGCTGTTTTTT. It is translated as CATSRDHRGLYTGELFF.

Notes on this clonotype: One end of the junction fails to match germline, which may point to a read error. The chain couples TRBV15 to TRBJ2-7, with 7 positions matching TRBD1. The germline CDR1 and CDR2 sequences are LNHNV and YYDKDF (reference sequence). This CDR3 is built from 16 residues. The CDR3 DNA reads as TGTGCCACCAGACAGCACAACAGGGGCAGGTCCTACGAGCAGCACTTC. It encodes CATRQHNRGRSYEQHF.

This clonotype was seen a handful of times. One junction end disagrees with the germline gene, perhaps due to a read error. The chain joins TRBV2 to TRBJ2-3; D is undetermined. The CDR3 loop spans 12 amino acids. The germline V gene has CDR1 SNHLY and CDR2 FYNNEI. The CDR3 sequence is CASSEGGDRQYF. The CDR3 DNA reads as TGTGCCAGCAGTGAAGGCGGTGATAGGCAGTATTTT. Looking up the rest from reference TRBV2 and TRBJ2-3 gives the full variable domain: EPEVTQTPSHQVTQMGQEVILRCVPISNHLYFYWYRQILGQKVEFLVSFYNNEISEKSEIFDDQFSVERPDGSNFTLKIRSTKLEDSAMYFCASSEGGDRQYFGPGTRLTVL.

This clonotype was recorded a few times. The chain joins TRBV4-3 to TRBJ2-7; D assignment may be TRBD1 or TRBD2 (5 bases each). Trimming left V 4 bases short and J 7 bases short, with 20 bases between. The CDR3 totals 15 residues. Germline CDR1 LGHNA, CDR2 YSLEER. CDR3 region: CASSLTGAGLGEQYF. DNA for the CDR3: TGCGCCAGCAGCCTAACCGGGGCAGGGCTGGGGGAGCAGTACTTC.

This clonotype was seen just once. The V gene is TRBV11-3, the J gene TRBJ2-1; a weak D match, TRBD1 (6 bases). The V gene's germline CDR1 is SGHNT and CDR2 YENEEA. This CDR3 spans 14 amino acids. Trimming cost V 3 bases and J 7 bases, with 13 bases left between them. This CDR3 reads CASSFGTTGNEQFF. The CDR3 region has the DNA TGTGCCAGCAGCTTTGGGACAACTGGGAATGAGCAGTTCTTC.

The rearrangement links TRBV7-2 to TRBJ2-7; tentatively, D is TRBD2 (5 bases). This CDR3 is built from 14 residues. Germline assignment: CDR1 SGHTA and CDR2 FQGNSA. V lost 5 bases, J lost 4 bases, and 15 bases lay in between. CDR3 in amino acids: CASSRSGGLYEQYF. The CDR3 DNA is TGTGCCAGCAGCCGATCAGGCGGGCTGTACGAGCAGTACTTC.

This clonotype was detected ten times or more. V and J are TRBV18 and TRBJ2-1; TRBD2 matches 10 bases. The CDR3 covers 15 residues. The trim removed 8 bases at V and 6 bases at J, leaving 10 bases unmatched. Germline CDR1 is KGHSH and CDR2 is LQKENI. The CDR3 here is CASAVAGGGLNEQFF. The CDR3 bases are TGTGCCAGCGCGGTAGCGGGAGGAGGCCTCAATGAGCAGTTCTTC.

The chain links TRBV5-5 to TRBJ2-1; D is tentatively TRBD1 or TRBD2 (5 bases each). This CDR3 contains 14 residues. Trimming took 2 bases from V and 2 from J, leaving 8 bases between them. CDR1 and CDR2 (germline): SGHKS, YYEKEE (reference sequence). The CDR3 reads CASSFWGTYNEQFF. For the CDR3, the DNA is TGTGCCAGCAGCTTTTGGGGGACCTACAATGAGCAGTTCTTC.

The V gene is TRBV28, the J gene TRBJ2-1, with D possibly called TRBD1 or TRBD2 (6 bases each). The CDR3 covers 16 residues. V was pared by 4 bases and J by 3 bases, with 16 bases between. CDR1 and CDR2 (germline): MDHEN, SYDVKM. The CDR3 protein is CASSSSGGGFYNEQFF. The CDR3 bases are TGTGCCAGCAGTTCTTCAGGAGGGGGTTTCTACAATGAGCAGTTCTTC.

This clonotype was detected many times. This chain connects TRBV7-9 to TRBJ1-1, with TRBD1 identical over 9 bases. The CDR3 has 16 residues. J was trimmed by 0 bases and V by 5 bases; bases with no gene match: 7. Germline values: CDR1 SEHNR, CDR2 FQNEAQ (reference sequence). The CDR3 here is CASSQGTGLMNTEAFF. The DNA for the CDR3 is TGTGCCAGCAGCCAAGGGACAGGGCTTATGAACACTGAAGCTTTCTTT.

This sequence joins TRBV29-1 and TRBJ1-4; D uncertain. Per the germline V gene, CDR1 is SQVTM and CDR2 is ANQGSEA. The CDR3 is 12 residues long. The V and J ends lost 1 base and 4 bases respectively, with 4 bases between them. The CDR3: CSVEGSNEKLFF. CDR3 DNA sequence: TGCAGCGTTGAAGGCAGTAATGAAAAACTGTTTTTT.

This clonotype was seen only a few times. The rearrangement joins TRBV7-9 to TRBJ1-6, with TRBD1 matching 8 bases. The CDR3 spans 14 residues. Germline V gene lookup returns CDR1 SEHNR and CDR2 FQNEAQ (reference sequence). V lost 7 bases and J lost 8; bases outside the gene matches: 7. This chain's CDR3 is CASKADREDSPLHF. Written as DNA, the CDR3 is TGTGCCAGCAAGGCGGACAGGGAAGATTCACCCCTCCACTTT.

The chain couples TRBV5-6 to TRBJ2-7; D may be TRBD1 (6 bases). The germline gives CDR1 SGHDT, CDR2 YYEEEE. The CDR3 extends over 14 amino acids. Deletions cut 3 bases from V and 3 bases from J, with 13 bases between. The CDR3 DNA reads as TGTGCCAGCAGCTCGGTGGGACAATTCTACGAGCAGTACTTC. Its translation is CASSSVGQFYEQYF.